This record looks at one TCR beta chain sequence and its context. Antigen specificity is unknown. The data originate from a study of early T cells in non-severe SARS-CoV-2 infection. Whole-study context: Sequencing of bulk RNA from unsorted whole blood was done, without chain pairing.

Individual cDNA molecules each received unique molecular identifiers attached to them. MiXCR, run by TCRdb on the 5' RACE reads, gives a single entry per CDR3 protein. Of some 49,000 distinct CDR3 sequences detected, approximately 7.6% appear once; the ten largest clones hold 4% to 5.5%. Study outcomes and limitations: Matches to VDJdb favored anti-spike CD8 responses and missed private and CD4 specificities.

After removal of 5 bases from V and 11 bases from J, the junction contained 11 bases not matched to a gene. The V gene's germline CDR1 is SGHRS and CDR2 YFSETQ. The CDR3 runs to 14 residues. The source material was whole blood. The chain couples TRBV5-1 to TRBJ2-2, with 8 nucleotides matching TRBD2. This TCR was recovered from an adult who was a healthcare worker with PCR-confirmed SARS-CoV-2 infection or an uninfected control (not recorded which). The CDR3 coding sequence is TGCGCCAGCAGACCCGACCCTCTAGCGGGTGAGCTGTTTTTT. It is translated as CASRPDPLAGELFF. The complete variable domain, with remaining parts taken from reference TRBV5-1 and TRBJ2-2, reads KAGVTQTPRYLIKTRGQQVTLSCSPISGHRSVSWYQQTPGQGLQFLFEYFSETQRNKGNFPGRFSGRQFSNSRSEMNVSTLELGDSALYLCASRPDPLAGELFFGEGSRLTVL.